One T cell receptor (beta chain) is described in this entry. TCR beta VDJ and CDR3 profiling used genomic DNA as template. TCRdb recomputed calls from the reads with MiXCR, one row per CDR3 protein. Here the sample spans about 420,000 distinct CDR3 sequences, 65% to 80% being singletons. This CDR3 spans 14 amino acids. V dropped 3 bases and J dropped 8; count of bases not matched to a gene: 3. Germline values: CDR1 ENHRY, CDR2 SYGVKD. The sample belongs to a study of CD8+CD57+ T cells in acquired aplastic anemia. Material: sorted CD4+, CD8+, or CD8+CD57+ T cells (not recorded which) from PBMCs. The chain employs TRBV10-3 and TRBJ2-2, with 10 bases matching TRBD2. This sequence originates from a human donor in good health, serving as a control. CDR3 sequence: CAISEQLAGGELFF. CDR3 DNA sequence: TGTGCCATCAGTGAACAACTAGCGGGAGGGGAGCTGTTTTTT.